This TCR beta chain came from a study of cytomegalovirus exposure and HLA in healthy donors (dated by TCRdb to between 2016 and 2019). In the study overall: According to an earlier analysis of several hundred of the donors, about 170 million T cells yielded roughly 100 million unique TCR beta sequences and 276 Gb of sequence data. An early release that covered about 600 HLA-typed donors contained approximately 300 gigabases of sequencing data and about 84 million unique TCR sequences. Of the roughly 400 genotyped donors, approximately 80% were placed in the genetic ancestry cluster associated with self-reported Caucasian donors. The study aimed to test whether signatures of past pathogen exposure could be identified by cataloging public T cell receptors. The T cell repertoires of 666 subjects were profiled by immunosequencing and related to cytomegalovirus serostatus. Along with the approximately 670-subject first cohort, a separate validation cohort of approximately 110 different subjects was used. To predict cytomegalovirus infection status, the study combined high-throughput TCR immunosequencing, statistical association of individual TCRs with disease status, and machine learning. A later analysis re-examined previously published TCR beta repertoires from around 670 donors and added high-resolution HLA genotyping to investigate patterns of TCR occurrence. The later analysis used no new phenotypic data to find candidate immune exposures, relying instead on TCR beta sequences and their occurrence across donors. An earlier analysis of several hundred of the donors applied high-throughput TCR beta sequencing to assess whether each TCR beta V gene segment acted as functional or pseudogenic. Donor age, sex, ethnicity and CMV serostatus were collected together with the repertoire data. In a later genetic analysis, genome-wide SNP genotypes for about three fifths of the roughly 670 donors were used, and that subset was treated as a discovery cohort. Every discovery cohort repertoire had been produced on one sequencing platform. HLA typing included class I and class II loci at four-digit resolution. The number of donors typed differed by locus, with about 629-630 for A, B, C, DRB1 and DQB1, around 500 for DQA1, 600 to 610 for DPA1, and approximately 470 for DPB1. Because of strong linkage in the cohort, roughly five DR-DQ haplotypes were treated as single units for association and clustering. Across approximately 400 genotyped donors of the cohort, an average of roughly 250,000 unique TCR beta nucleotide sequences per donor were sequenced, and around 19% of those sequences were non-productive.

The CDR3 runs 16 amino acids, cysteine and phenylalanine included. This entry keeps only the CDR3 DNA: 48 bases, framed from base 1. Taken from the germline V gene, the CDR1 and CDR2 loops are SGHRS and YFSETQ. The junction carries 13 bases between V and J, which are trimmed by 3 bases and 3 bases respectively. In total, approximately 700 healthy bone marrow donors made up the cohort. Cohort members were all nominally healthy when sampled, although unrecorded immune exposures were likely present. The donor was CMV seronegative and was included in the group of hundreds of seronegative cohort members. A peripheral blood sample was provided by each donor, and peripheral blood mononuclear cells were used for TCR beta sequencing. The Qiagen DNeasy Blood Extraction Kit was used to extract genomic DNA from the blood cell samples. As regards this clone: The antigen it recognizes is unknown. Per-nucleotide qualities are absent, and no much larger clonotype sits a single base away.

Libraries were built with the immunoSEQ multiplex PCR assay. For the multiplex PCR, a mixture combining 60 forward primers for TCR Vbeta segments and 13 reverse primers for TCR Jbeta segments was used. Amplification of the CDR3 region of rearranged TCR beta genes was performed with a multiplex PCR assay on genomic DNA. Amplified TCR beta libraries were sequenced as 87-base-pair reads on the Illumina HiSeq System. The authors processed their data as follows. A later analysis counted around 72 million unique TCR beta chains across the approximately 700 repertoires, and 10 million to 12 million of these chains were shared by at least two donors. Raw reads were error-corrected and collapsed into unique sequences with a nearest-neighbor algorithm that merged closely related sequences to remove PCR and sequencing errors. V, D and J gene segments were assigned by aligning CDR3 sequences to IMGT reference sequences. Each retained sequence needed at least a six-nucleotide match to both a V gene segment and a J gene segment. A rearrangement was called productive if the CDR3 had no stop codons and remained in frame with V and J, and every other rearrangement was called non-productive. Following IMGT convention, CDR3 was defined as the stretch from the second conserved V-encoded cysteine to the conserved J-encoded phenylalanine. In an earlier analysis of just under 600 of the donors, sequences lacking an unambiguous match to a single V gene segment were excluded. In an earlier analysis of approximately 590 of the donors, V segments were called functional above 56.7% productive rearrangements and were called segregating when the between-donor standard deviation exceeded 5%. To diagnose cytomegalovirus status from the catalog of TCR beta chain sequences, a statistical classification framework was built. In a later analysis, TCR nucleotide sequences were compared against IMGT/GENE-DB human TR gene sequences so that V and J genes could be assigned. The TCRdist pipeline was used in a later analysis to assign CDR3 sequences and most-parsimonious VDJ recombination scenarios. A later analysis defined each TCR beta chain by its CDR3 amino acid sequence plus V-gene family, and excluded reads lacking a unique V-gene family. A later analysis removed 592 highly shared, low-generation-probability nucleotide sequences to deal with suspected cross-contamination and a sequencing artifact. In a later analysis, a clonal expansion index for each public chain was calculated from normalized within-repertoire ranks of inferred template counts. A later analysis computed generation probabilities with a VDJ recombination model fitted to out-of-frame rearrangements, and checked the results against IGoR. In a later analysis, TCR-TCR, TCR-HLA and TCR-CMV co-occurrence was scored with hypergeometric tests, and a repertoire-size bias correction was applied to TCR pairs. False discovery rates were estimated in a later analysis by permuting HLA or CMV assignments 20 times. In a later analysis, co-occurring TCRs were grouped using DBSCAN, with TCRdist sequence similarity added in when clustering inside HLA-allele-positive subsets. Repertoires with fewer than 30,000 or more than 120,000 public chains, plus five repertoires with anomalous nucleotide sharing, were excluded from co-occurrence clustering. Here the immuneACCESS table is served through TCRdb, limited to in-frame sequences with V and J called. Missing clones are a known gap in these copies; in checked studies unresolved V genes cover under half, and the rest lacks a known reason. Clone size and the V and J calls come from that table; the DNA yielded D and trimming. The sample data list some 140,000 clones, and 79% of these were observed just once. Jointly, the top ten make up 3.1% of the sample.

Overall study outcomes, separate from this receptor: A further reported finding was that TCR beta sequences accurately predicted the HLA-A and HLA-B alleles for most subjects in the first cohort. A later analysis found that HLA-associated TCR beta chains were more clonally expanded and had lower generation probabilities than equally common non-associated chains. According to a later genetic analysis, donors in an Asian-associated ancestry cluster had fewer N-insertions in productive TCRs than the approximately 630-donor mean. At a false discovery rate of 0.05, a later analysis linked under 20,000 TCR beta sequences to specific HLA alleles. In vitro tests confirmed that three of the cytomegalovirus-associated TCR beta chains recognize cytomegalovirus antigens. Some IMGT-functional V segments, including TRBV6-2 and TRBV6-3, could not be distinguished by the 87-base-pair reads and were therefore excluded. The only immune exposure information available for the cohort was CMV serostatus. According to a later analysis, TCR association rates differed among HLA loci, with DRB1 alleles showing the most associated TCRs and HLA-C alleles showing the fewest. Cytomegalovirus status was reported to be diagnosed by the classifier with high specificity and sensitivity in both the original and validation cohorts. Roughly uniform sequencing depth across donors was assumed in presence/absence analyses, although this assumption may not hold. The study gave a list of more than 150 TCR beta chains associated with cytomegalovirus. An association between a missense DCLRE1C variant and V-gene and J-gene trimming of TCR beta chains was found in a later genetic analysis and replicated in an independent cohort. Correlated functional status among segregating V segments might be attributable to linkage disequilibrium, but an unknown experimental factor could not be ruled out. A group of highly shared sequence variants was considered likely to be a technical artifact of the sequencing pipeline. In an earlier analysis of about 540 of the donors, most TCR beta V segments were observed in productive rearrangements about 90% or about 30% of the time, broadly matching IMGT annotations. Because some donors lacked HLA typing at each locus, the association tests relied only on the typed subset. Assigning TCR associations to individual alleles was difficult when HLA alleles, especially DR and DQ, strongly co-occurred. In a later analysis, several top co-occurrence clusters were reported to appear linked to parvovirus B19, influenza, CMV and Epstein-Barr virus. A later analysis found that most CMV-associated TCR beta chains appeared HLA-restricted, with HLA associations seemingly driven largely by CMV exposure. Across donors, most TCR sequences were observed very rarely, whereas some public TCRs were present in many individuals. In this cohort, only TCR beta chains were sequenced, and detectable features were limited by the absence of alpha or paired-chain data. According to the authors, the approach could potentially be generalized to other disease states and immunological phenotypes. Over 15 rarely observed V segments, including chromosome 9 orphons, were excluded from the earlier analysis of 550 to 700 of the donors because counts were too low.

The sequenced material came from PBMCs. The TCR sequence derives from a female donor in good health and CMV-seronegative. The sequence is built from TRBV5-1 and TRBJ2-6; TRBD1 is a weak D gene call, 6 bases matching. DNA sequence: TGCGCCAGCAGCTATGCGACAGGCTTTGGGGCCAACGTCCTGACTTTC. Its product reads: CASSYATGFGANVLTF.